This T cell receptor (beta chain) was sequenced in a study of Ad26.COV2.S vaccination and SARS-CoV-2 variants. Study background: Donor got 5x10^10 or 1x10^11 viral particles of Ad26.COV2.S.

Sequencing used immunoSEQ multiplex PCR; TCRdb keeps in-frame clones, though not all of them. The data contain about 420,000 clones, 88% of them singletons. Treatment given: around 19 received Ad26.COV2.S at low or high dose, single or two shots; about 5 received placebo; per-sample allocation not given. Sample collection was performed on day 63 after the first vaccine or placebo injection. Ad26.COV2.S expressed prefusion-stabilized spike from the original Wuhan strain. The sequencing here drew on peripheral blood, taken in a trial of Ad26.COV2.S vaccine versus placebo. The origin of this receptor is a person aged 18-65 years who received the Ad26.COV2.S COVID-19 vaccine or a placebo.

The CDR3 nucleotides read TGTGCCAGTAGATCGGGAGGGGGGGACCAGCCCCAGCATTTT. Amino acid sequence: CASRSGGGDQPQHF. The chain has TRBV19 and TRBJ1-5, with a possible D match to TRBD1 (6 bases). The germline V gene encodes CDR1 LNHDA and CDR2 SQIVND (reference sequence). CDR3 size: 14 residues. V was clipped by 6 bases and J by 7 bases, with 16 bases between them. Full variable domain (missing parts from reference TRBV19 and TRBJ1-5): DGGITQSPKYLFRKEGQNVTLSCEQNLNHDAMYWYRQDPGQGLRLIYYSQIVNDFQKGDIAEGYSVSREKKESFPLTVTSAQKNPTAFYLCASRSGGGDQPQHFGDGTRLSIL.